A single sample gave rise to the 10 T cell receptor beta chains below, sequenced in a study of T cell responses to AZD1222 COVID-19 vaccine (dated by TCRdb to the early 2020s). The meaning of the sample's time point label: about 28 days (+/-7) after the second vaccine dose. Libraries were prepared through the immunoSEQ multiplex PCR assay. Sourced from immuneACCESS, this table was stored by TCRdb with only in-frame sequences that have V and J called. A share of the clones is absent; for the studies checked, an unresolved V gene accounts for under half, and the remainder has no known explanation. The sample table holds roughly 92,000 clones, of which 85% to 90% were seen once. The biggest ten clones account for approximately 5% of the sample. This specimen consisted of peripheral blood, obtained 28 days after the second AZD1222 dose. The receptor set was obtained from an adult who received the AZD1222 COVID-19 vaccine.

This clone was picked up a small number of times. J is TRBJ1-2 and V is TRBV20-1; maybe TRBD1 (5 bases). Germline V lookup: CDR1 DFQATT, CDR2 SNEGSKA (reference sequence). Between the trimmed V and J ends, which lost 8 bases and 8 bases, there was a span of 15 bases. The CDR3 sequence is 11 residues long. The CDR3 coding sequence is TGCAGTTCGGAAGGGGTTAGAGGCTACACCTTC. Protein: CSSEGVRGYTF.

The chain combines TRBV19 with TRBJ1-5, with D uncertain. Trimming removed 7 bases at V and 0 bases at J, with 16 bases between. The V gene's germline CDR1 is LNHDA and CDR2 SQIVND (reference sequence). The CDR3 length is 16 residues. CDR3 in DNA: TGTGCCAGTACCCGCTCCGGAGCAAATAGCAATCAGCCCCAGCATTTT. Amino acid sequence: CASTRSGANSNQPQHF.

The chain is built from TRBV6-1 and TRBJ1-2; 11 nucleotides agree with TRBD1. The germline V gene has CDR1 MNHNS and CDR2 SASEGT. The CDR3 totals 15 residues. V gave up 3 bases and J gave up 3 bases; unmatched junction bases: 3. CDR3 sequence: CASSDGTGGYYGYTF. Written as DNA, the CDR3 is TGTGCCAGCAGTGATGGGACAGGGGGTTACTATGGCTACACCTTC.

V and J are TRBV12-5 and TRBJ1-2; 11 bases agree with TRBD1. CDR3 length: 14 residues. J was trimmed by 6 bases and V by 3 bases; bases with no gene match: 3. The germline V gene has CDR1 LGHNT and CDR2 FRNRAP. As DNA, the CDR3 is TGTGCTAGTGGTTTAGGACAGGGGGCTCATGGCTACACCTTC. This codes for CASGLGQGAHGYTF.

This chain joins TRBV19 and TRBJ1-3; D remains unclear. V lost 7 bases and J lost 4, with 14 bases in between. This CDR3 region has 14 residues. Germline V gene lookup returns CDR1 LNHDA and CDR2 SQIVND (reference sequence). The CDR3 loop is CASTSRVAGNTIYF. In DNA form, the CDR3 reads TGTGCCAGTACCAGCCGGGTTGCGGGAAACACCATATATTTT.

The chain uses TRBV11-2 and TRBJ2-1, with D tentatively TRBD1 (5 bases). The V gene's germline CDR1 is SGHAT and CDR2 FQNNGV. CDR3 length equals 14 residues. Trimming shortened V by 3 bases and J by 4 bases, and 10 bases separated the two germline ends. The CDR3 region is CASSFDGAYNEQFF. In DNA form, the CDR3 reads TGTGCCAGCAGCTTCGATGGGGCGTACAATGAGCAGTTCTTC.

This rearrangement joins TRBV29-1 to TRBJ2-2, with 11 positions matching TRBD1. There are 15 residues in the CDR3. The V and J ends lost 4 bases and 7 bases, in that order; junction bases with no gene match: 8. Germline CDR1 SQVTM, CDR2 ANQGSEA. The CDR3 is CSVGGTGGASGELFF. CDR3 nucleotide sequence: TGCAGCGTTGGAGGGACAGGGGGAGCGAGCGGGGAGCTGTTTTTT.

The chain joins TRBV5-6 to TRBJ1-2, with 11 nucleotides matching TRBD1. The CDR3 has 15 amino acids. Per the germline V gene, CDR1 is SGHDT and CDR2 is YYEEEE. V shed 4 bases and J 4 bases; nucleotides not matched to a gene: 6. The CDR3 DNA reads TGTGCCAGCAGCGACCGGGACAGGGGGATCTATGGCTACACCTTC. Its translation is CASSDRDRGIYGYTF.

V and J are TRBV3-1 (or the pseudogene TRBV3-2) and TRBJ1-2, with D unclear. The CDR3 length is 16 residues. Germline assignment: CDR1 LGHDT and CDR2 YNNKEL (reference sequence). Deletions cut 2 bases from V and 4 bases from J, with 17 bases between. Here the CDR3 DNA reads TGTGCCAGCAGCCAATTCAGCCAGATCGGATCCTATGGCTACACCTTC. Translated: CASSQFSQIGSYGYTF.

The V and J genes are TRBV19 and TRBJ1-6, with 7 bases fitting TRBD1. V lost 4 bases, J lost 8 bases, and 2 bases stayed unmatched. This CDR3 is 13 amino acids long. Germline-derived CDR1 and CDR2 are LNHDA and SQIVND (reference sequence). CDR3 protein: CASSNDRDSPLHF. CDR3 sequence (DNA): TGTGCCAGTAGTAACGACAGGGATTCACCCCTCCACTTT.